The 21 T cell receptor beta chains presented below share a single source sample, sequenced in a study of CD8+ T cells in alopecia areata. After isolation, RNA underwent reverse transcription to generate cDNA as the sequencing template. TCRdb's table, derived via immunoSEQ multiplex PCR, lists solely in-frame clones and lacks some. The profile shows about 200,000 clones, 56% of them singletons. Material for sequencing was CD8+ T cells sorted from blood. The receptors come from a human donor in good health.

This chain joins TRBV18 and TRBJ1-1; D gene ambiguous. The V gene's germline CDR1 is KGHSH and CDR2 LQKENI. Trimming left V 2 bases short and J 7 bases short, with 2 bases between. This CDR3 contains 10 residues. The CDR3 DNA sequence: TGTGCCAGCTCACCAGATGAAGCTTTCTTT. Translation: CASSPDEAFF.

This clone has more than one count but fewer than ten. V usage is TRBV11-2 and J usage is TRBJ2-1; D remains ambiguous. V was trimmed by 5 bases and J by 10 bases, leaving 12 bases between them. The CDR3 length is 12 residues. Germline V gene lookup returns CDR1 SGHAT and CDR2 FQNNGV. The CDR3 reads CASSRWTREQFF. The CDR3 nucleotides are TGTGCCAGCAGCCGCTGGACGAGGGAGCAGTTCTTC. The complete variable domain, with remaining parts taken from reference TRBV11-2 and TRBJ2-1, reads EAGVAQSPRYKIIEKRQSVAFWCNPISGHATLYWYQQILGQGPKLLIQFQNNGVVDDSQLPKDRFSAERLKGVDSTLKIQPAKLEDSAVYLCASSRWTREQFFGPGTRLTVL.

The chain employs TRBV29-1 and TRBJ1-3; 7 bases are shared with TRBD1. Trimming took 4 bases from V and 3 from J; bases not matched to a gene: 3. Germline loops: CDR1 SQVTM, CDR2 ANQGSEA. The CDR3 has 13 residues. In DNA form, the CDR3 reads TGCAGCGTTGGACAGGGTGATGGAAACACCATATATTTT. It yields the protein CSVGQGDGNTIYF.

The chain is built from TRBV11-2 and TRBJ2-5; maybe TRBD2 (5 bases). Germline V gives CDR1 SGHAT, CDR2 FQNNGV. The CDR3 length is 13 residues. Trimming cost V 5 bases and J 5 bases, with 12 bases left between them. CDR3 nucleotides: TGTGCCAGCAGCCCGAGGGCTTGGGAGACCCAGTACTTC. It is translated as CASSPRAWETQYF.

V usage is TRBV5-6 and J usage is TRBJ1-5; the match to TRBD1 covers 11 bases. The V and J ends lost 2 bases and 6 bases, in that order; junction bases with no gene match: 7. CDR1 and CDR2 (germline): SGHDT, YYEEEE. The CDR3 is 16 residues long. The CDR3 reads CASSFSGTGGGQPQHF. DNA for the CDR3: TGTGCCAGCAGCTTTTCCGGGACAGGGGGAGGTCAGCCCCAGCATTTT.

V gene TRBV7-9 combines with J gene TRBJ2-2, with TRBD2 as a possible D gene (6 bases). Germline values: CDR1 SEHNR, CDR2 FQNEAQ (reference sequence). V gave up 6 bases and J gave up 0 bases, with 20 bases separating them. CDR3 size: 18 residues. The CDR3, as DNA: TGTGCCAGCAGGGACAACCTCATGGGGGACTCGAACACCGGGGAGCTGTTTTTT. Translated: CASRDNLMGDSNTGELFF. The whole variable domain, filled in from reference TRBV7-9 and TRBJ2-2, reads DTGVSQNPRHKITKRGQNVTFRCDPISEHNRLYWYRQTLGQGPEFLTYFQNEAQLEKSRLLSDRFSAERPKGSFSTLEIQRTEQGDSAMYLCASRDNLMGDSNTGELFFGEGSRLTVL.

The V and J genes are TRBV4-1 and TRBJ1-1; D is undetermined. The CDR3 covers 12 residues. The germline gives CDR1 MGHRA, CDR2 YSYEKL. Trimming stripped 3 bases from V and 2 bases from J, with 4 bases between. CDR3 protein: CASSHRNTEAFF. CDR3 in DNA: TGCGCCAGCAGCCACAGAAACACTGAAGCTTTCTTT.

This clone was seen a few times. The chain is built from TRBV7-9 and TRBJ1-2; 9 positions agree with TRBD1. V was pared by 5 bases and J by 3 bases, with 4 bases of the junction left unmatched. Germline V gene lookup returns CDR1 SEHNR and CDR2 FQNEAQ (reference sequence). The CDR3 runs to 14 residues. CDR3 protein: CASSHDRGDYGYTF. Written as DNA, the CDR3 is TGTGCCAGCAGCCACGACAGGGGGGACTATGGCTACACCTTC.

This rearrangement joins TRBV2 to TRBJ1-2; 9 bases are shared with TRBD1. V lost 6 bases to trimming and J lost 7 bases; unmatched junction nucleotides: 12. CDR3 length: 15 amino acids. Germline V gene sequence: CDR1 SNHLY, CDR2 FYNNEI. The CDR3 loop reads CASSLGDRGSGGYTF. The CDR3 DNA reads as TGTGCCAGCAGCCTAGGAGACAGGGGGTCGGGTGGCTACACCTTC.

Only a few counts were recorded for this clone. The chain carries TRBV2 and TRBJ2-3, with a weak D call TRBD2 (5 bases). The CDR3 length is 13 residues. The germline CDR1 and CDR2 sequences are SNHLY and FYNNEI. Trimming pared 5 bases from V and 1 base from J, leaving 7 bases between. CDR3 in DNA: TGTGCCAGCAGTCGTAGCGGCACAGATACGCAGTATTTT. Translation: CASSRSGTDTQYF.

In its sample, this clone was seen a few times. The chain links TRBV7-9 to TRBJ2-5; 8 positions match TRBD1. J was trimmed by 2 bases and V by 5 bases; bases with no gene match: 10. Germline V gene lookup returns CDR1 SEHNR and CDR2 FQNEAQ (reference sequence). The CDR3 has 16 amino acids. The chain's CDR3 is CASSLWTGMGQETQYF. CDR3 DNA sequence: TGTGCCAGCAGCCTATGGACAGGGATGGGACAAGAGACCCAGTACTTC.

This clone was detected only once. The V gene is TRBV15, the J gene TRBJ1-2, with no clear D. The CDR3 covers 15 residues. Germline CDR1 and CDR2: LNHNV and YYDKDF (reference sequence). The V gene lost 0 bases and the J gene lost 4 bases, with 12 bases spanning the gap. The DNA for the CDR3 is TGTGCCACCAGCAGAGATGGTGGCGGGGTCTATGGCTACACCTTC. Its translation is CATSRDGGGVYGYTF.

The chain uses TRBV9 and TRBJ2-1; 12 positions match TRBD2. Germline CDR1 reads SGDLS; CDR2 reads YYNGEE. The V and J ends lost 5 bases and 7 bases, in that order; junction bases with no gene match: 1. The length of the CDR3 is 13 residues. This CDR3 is CASRGTSGNEQFF. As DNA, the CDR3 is TGTGCCAGCAGGGGGACTAGCGGGAATGAGCAGTTCTTC.

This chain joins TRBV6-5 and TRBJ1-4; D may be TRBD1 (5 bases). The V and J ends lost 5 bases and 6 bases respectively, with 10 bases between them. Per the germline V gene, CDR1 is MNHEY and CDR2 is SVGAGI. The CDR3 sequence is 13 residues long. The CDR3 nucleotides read TGTGCCAGCAGTCCCCGGGGGGATGAAAAACTGTTTTTT. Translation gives CASSPRGDEKLFF.

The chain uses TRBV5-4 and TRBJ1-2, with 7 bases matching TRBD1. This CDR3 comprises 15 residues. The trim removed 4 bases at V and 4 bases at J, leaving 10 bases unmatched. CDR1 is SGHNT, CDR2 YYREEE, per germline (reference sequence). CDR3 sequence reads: CASSDRDSYFYGYTF. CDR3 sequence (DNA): TGTGCCAGCAGCGACCGGGACAGCTATTTCTATGGCTACACCTTC.

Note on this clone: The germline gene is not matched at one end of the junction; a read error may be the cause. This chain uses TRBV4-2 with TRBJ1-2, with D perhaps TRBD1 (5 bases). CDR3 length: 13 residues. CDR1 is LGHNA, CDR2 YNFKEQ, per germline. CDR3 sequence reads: CASSPEIGGGRLF. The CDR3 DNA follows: TGTGCCAGCAGCCCCGAAATCGGCGGGGGAAGACTATTC.

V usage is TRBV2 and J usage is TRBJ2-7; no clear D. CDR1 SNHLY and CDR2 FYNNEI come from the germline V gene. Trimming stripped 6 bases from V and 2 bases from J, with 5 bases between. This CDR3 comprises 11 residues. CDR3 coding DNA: TGTGCCAGCAGCCCAGCCTACGAGCAGTACTTC. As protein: CASSPAYEQYF.

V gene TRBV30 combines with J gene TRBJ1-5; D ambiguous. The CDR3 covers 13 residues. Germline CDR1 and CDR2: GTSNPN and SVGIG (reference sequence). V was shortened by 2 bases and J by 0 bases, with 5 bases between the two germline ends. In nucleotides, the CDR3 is TGTGCCTGGAGTCCTGGTAGCAATCAGCCCCAGCATTTT. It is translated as CAWSPGSNQPQHF.

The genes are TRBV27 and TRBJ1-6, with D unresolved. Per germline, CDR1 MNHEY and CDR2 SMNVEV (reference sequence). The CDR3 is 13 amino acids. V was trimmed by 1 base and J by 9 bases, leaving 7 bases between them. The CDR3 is CASSLWGASPLHF. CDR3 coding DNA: TGTGCCAGCAGTTTATGGGGAGCTTCACCCCTCCACTTT.

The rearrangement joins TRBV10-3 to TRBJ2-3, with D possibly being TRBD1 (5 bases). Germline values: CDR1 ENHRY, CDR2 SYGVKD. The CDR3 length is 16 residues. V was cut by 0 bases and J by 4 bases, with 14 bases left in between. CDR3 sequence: CAISESPGQGADTQYF. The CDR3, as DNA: TGTGCCATCAGTGAGTCTCCCGGGCAGGGTGCAGATACGCAGTATTTT.

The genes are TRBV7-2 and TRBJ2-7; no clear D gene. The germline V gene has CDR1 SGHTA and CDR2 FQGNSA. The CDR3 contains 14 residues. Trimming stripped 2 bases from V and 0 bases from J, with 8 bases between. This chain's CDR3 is CASSLSPISYEQYF. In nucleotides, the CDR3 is TGTGCCAGCAGCTTAAGCCCGATCTCCTACGAGCAGTACTTC.